This T cell receptor (beta chain) was found in a study of human T cells and chemical hapten exposure. As for the study in general: Diagnoses of alopecia areata, totalis or universalis occurred in mostly female patients. Study conclusions and caveats: With DPC sensitization, TCRs exceeding 1 in 1000 frequency showed no change.

For this clonotype: Its antigen is undetermined.

CDR1 and CDR2 (germline): SGHRS, YFSETQ. This CDR3 is built from 14 residues. V lost 2 bases and J lost 4; bases outside the gene matches: 3. Sample time point: pre-sensitization, week 0. Indicated treatment: therapeutic diphenylcyclopropenone sensitization with weekly scalp DPC. Each donor was an alopecia patient between 18 and 70 years of age who qualified for DPC. TCRdb fed the RACE reads into MiXCR, producing one record per CDR3 protein. The sample has 150,000 to 200,000 distinct CDR3 sequences, approximately 29% seen once. The rearrangement links TRBV5-1 to TRBJ2-3; 8 nucleotides agree with TRBD2. The receptor's source is a woman in her 30s with alopecia areata. Some clones in this sample may be carry-over from other donors' samples. Sequences were derived from whole blood, sampled in connection with sensitization to the hapten diphenylcyclopropenone (DPC). This CDR3 is CASSFTGGPDTQYF. DNA for the CDR3: TGCGCCAGCAGCTTTACGGGAGGGCCAGATACGCAGTATTTT.